A selection of T cell receptor beta chains follows, all from one sample in a study of T cells in Graves' hyperthyroidism and ophthalmopathy. TCRdb analysed the multiplex PCR reads with MiXCR anew, one entry per CDR3 protein. Of approximately 600,000 distinct CDR3 sequences listed, 14% to 15% are singletons. The sequenced sample was blood. These receptors all come from a woman in her 40s with Graves' ophthalmopathy. CDR3s include the opening cysteine and the closing phenylalanine or tryptophan. D genes are given only for firm matches. Expanded clones get a size class; other rows say once, few or many, or leave the size out.

CDR3nt	CDR3aa	d_gene	len	abundance	j_gene	v_gene
TGTGCCAGCAGCTCCGGGGTTCCTATGATGTTCTCTGGGGCCAACGTCCTGACTTTC	CASSSGVPMMFSGANVLTF	-	19	-	TRBJ2-6	TRBV11-1
TGTGCCAGCAGTTTAGCGCTGACCCGCTACGAGCAGTACTTC	CASSLALTRYEQYF	-	14	-	TRBJ2-7	TRBV12-3/TRBV12-4
TGTGCCTGGACTGACAGCCATAACTATGGCTACACCTTC	CAWTDSHNYGYTF	-	13	many	TRBJ1-2	TRBV30
TGTGCCAGCAGTGAACGGACAGGGAATTCACCCCTCCACTTT	CASSERTGNSPLHF	TRBD1	14	few	TRBJ1-6	TRBV25-1
TGTGCCAGCAGTTACTCCTGGGCCAACGTCCTGACTTTC	CASSYSWANVLTF	-	13	many	TRBJ2-6	TRBV6-5
TGTGCCAGCAGCTTGGTCGAAAGGAGCCCCTACGAGCAGTACTTC	CASSLVERSPYEQYF	-	15	many	TRBJ2-7	TRBV5-5
TGCAGTGCTAGAACTAGCGGGATAGGTTCCTACAATGAGCAGTTCTTC	CSARTSGIGSYNEQFF	TRBD2	16	-	TRBJ2-1	TRBV20-1
TGCAGTGCCCCCCGCGGGGGGACCTACGAGCAGTACTTC	CSAPRGGTYEQYF	TRBD2	13	many	TRBJ2-7	TRBV20-1
TGTGCCAGCAGTTATAGGACTAGCGGAGCAGTGCCCACCGGGGAGCTGTTTTTT	CASSYRTSGAVPTGELFF	TRBD2	18	many	TRBJ2-2	TRBV6-2/TRBV6-3
TGCGCCAGCAGCTTGACGGGACAGTCATTTGAAACTGGCTACACCTTC	CASSLTGQSFETGYTF	TRBD1	16	many	TRBJ1-2	TRBV5-1